This section outlines one T cell receptor (beta chain) sequence together with its context. The CDR3 is 14 residues long. Germline lookup yields CDR1 MNHNS and CDR2 SASEGT. V was cut by 5 bases and J by 5 bases, with 15 bases left in between. This sample is drawn from a study of control samples from healthy donors and cancer patients. Sequencing was performed with immunoSEQ multiplex PCR; in TCRdb, only in-frame clones are kept and a portion is missing. This repertoire shows around 120,000 clones, 85% to 90% found once; its top ten account for 1.1%. Sequences were obtained from PBMCs. J is TRBJ1-1 and V is TRBV6-1; a weak D match, TRBD1 (5 bases). The TCR originated in a woman between 50 and 59 years old with colorectal cancer. As DNA, the CDR3 is TGTGCCAGCAGTCCCGGGGGGGACTTGACTGAAGCTTTCTTT. Amino acids: CASSPGGDLTEAFF.